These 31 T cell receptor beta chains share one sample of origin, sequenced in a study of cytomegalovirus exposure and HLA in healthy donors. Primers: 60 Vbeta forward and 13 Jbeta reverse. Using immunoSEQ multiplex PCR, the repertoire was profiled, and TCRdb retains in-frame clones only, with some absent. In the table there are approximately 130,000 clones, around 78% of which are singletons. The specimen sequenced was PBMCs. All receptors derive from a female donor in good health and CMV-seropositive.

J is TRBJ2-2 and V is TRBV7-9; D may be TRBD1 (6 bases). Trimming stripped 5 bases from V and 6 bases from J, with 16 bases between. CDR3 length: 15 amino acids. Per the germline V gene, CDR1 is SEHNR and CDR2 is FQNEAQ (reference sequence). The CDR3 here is CASSPTQGRPGELFF. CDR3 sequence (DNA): TGTGCCAGCAGCCCCACACAGGGTCGACCCGGGGAGCTGTTTTTT.

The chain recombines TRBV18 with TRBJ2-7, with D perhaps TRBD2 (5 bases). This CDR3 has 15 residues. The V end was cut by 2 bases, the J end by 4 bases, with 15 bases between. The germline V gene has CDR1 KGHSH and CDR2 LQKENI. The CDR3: CASSPEGNGPYEQYF. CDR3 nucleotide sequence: TGTGCCAGCTCACCAGAGGGTAACGGCCCATACGAGCAGTACTTC.

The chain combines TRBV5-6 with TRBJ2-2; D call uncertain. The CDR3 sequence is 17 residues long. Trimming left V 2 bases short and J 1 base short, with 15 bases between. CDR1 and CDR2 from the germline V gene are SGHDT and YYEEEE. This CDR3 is CASSLDSERGNTGELFF. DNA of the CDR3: TGTGCCAGCAGCTTAGATTCTGAAAGAGGGAACACCGGGGAGCTGTTTTTT.

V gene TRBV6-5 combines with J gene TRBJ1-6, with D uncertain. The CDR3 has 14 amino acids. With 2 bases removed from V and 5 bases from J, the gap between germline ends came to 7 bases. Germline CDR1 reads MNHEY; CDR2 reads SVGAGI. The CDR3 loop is CASSYGRHNSPLHF. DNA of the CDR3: TGTGCCAGCAGTTACGGGCGACATAATTCACCCCTCCACTTT.

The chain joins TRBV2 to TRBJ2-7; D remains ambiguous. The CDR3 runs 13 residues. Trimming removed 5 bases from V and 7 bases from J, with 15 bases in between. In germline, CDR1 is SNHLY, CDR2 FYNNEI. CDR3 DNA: TGTGCCAGCAGTTCCGACAAGGCTGGTGAGCAGTACTTC. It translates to CASSSDKAGEQYF. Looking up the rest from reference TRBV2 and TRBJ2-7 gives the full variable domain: EPEVTQTPSHQVTQMGQEVILRCVPISNHLYFYWYRQILGQKVEFLVSFYNNEISEKSEIFDDQFSVERPDGSNFTLKIRSTKLEDSAMYFCASSSDKAGEQYFGPGTRLTVT.

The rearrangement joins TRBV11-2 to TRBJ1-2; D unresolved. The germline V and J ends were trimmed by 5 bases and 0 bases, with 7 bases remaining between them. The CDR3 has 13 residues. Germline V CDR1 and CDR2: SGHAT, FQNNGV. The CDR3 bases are TGTGCCAGCAGCCTCCTAACTAACTATGGCTACACCTTC. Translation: CASSLLTNYGYTF.

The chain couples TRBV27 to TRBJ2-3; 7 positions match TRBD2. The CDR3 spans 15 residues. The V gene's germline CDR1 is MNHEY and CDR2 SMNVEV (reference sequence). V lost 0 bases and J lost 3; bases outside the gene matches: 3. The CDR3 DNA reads TGTGCCAGCAGTTTATCGGCGGGAGCGACAGATACGCAGTATTTT. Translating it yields CASSLSAGATDTQYF.

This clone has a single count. As DNA, the CDR3 is TGCAGCGTGCGGGACGGACAAGAGACCCAGTACTTC. It encodes CSVRDGQETQYF. The gene calls are TRBV29-1 and TRBJ2-5; maybe TRBD2 (6 bases). CDR3 length: 12 residues. V lost 6 bases and J lost 2, with 10 bases in between. Germline V gene sequence: CDR1 SQVTM, CDR2 ANQGSEA.

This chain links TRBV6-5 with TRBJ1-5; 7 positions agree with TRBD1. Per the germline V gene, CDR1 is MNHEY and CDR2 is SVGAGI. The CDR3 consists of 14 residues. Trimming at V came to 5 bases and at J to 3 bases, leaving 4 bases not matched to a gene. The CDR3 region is CASSHGQDNQPQHF. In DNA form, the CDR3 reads TGTGCCAGCAGTCACGGACAGGACAATCAGCCCCAGCATTTT.

The CDR3 nucleotides are TGTGCCAGCAGCGTCGGTGGGACTAGCGAGAACACCGGGGAGCTGTTTTTT. It encodes CASSVGGTSENTGELFF. The V gene is TRBV9, the J gene TRBJ2-2, with TRBD2 matching 10 bases. This CDR3 region has 17 residues. V was pared by 2 bases and J by 1 base, with 5 bases of the junction left unmatched. CDR1 is SGDLS and CDR2 is YYNGEE in the germline V gene.

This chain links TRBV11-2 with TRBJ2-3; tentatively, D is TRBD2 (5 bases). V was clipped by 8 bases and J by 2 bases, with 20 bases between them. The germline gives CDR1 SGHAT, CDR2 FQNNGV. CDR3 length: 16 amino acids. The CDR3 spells CASRARGSGPTDTQYF. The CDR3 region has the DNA TGTGCCAGCCGAGCCAGAGGGTCTGGTCCCACAGATACGCAGTATTTT.

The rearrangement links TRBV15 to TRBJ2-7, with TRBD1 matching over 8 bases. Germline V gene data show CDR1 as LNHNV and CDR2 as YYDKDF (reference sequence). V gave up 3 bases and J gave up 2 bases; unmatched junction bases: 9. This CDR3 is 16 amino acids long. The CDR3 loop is CATSSQDRAPTYEQYF. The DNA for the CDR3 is TGTGCCACCAGCAGCCAGGACAGGGCCCCAACCTACGAGCAGTACTTC.

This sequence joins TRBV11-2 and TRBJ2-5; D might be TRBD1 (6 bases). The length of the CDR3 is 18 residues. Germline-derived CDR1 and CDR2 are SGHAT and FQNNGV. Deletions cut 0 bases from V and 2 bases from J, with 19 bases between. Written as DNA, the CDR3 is TGTGCCAGCAGCTTAGATTGGGGCAGTTCGGGGACACAAGAGACCCAGTACTTC. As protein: CASSLDWGSSGTQETQYF.

Here the CDR3 reads CASSIGRVAEAFF. In DNA, the CDR3 is TGTGCCAGTAGTATCGGCAGGGTGGCTGAAGCTTTCTTT. The chain joins TRBV19 to TRBJ1-1; D may be TRBD1 (5 bases). The germline gives CDR1 LNHDA, CDR2 SQIVND (reference sequence). The CDR3 extends over 13 amino acids. Trimming took off 3 bases at V and 6 bases at J, with 11 bases between the two ends.

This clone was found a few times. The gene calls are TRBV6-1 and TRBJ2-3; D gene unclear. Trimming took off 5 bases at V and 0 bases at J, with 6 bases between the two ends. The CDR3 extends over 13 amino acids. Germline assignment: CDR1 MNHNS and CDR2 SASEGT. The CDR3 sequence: CASSQFSTDTQYF. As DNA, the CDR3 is TGTGCCAGCAGTCAATTTAGCACAGATACGCAGTATTTT.

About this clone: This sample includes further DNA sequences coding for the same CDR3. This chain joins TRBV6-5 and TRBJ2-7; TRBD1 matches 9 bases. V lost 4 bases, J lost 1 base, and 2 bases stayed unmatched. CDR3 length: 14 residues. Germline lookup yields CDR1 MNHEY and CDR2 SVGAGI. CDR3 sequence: CASSLGQGSYEQYF. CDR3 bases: TGTGCCAGCAGTTTAGGACAGGGGTCCTACGAGCAGTACTTC.

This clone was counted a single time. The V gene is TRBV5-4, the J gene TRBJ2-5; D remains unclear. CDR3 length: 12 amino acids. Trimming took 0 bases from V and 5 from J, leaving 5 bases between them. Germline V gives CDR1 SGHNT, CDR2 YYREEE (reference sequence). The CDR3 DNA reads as TGTGCCAGCAGCTTGGATCAGGAGACCCAGTACTTC. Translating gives CASSLDQETQYF.

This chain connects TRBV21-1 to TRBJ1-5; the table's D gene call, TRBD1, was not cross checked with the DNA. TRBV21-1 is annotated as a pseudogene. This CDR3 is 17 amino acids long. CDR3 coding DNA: TGTGCCAGCAGCGCGGGACAGACACTCGGGAGCAATCAGCCCCAGCATTTT. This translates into CASSAGQTLGSNQPQHF.

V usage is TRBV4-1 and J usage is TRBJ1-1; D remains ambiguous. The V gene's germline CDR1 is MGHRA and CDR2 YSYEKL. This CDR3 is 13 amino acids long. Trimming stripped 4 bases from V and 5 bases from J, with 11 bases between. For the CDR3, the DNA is TGCGCCAGCAGCCCGGACTACGGGACTGAAGCTTTCTTT. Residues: CASSPDYGTEAFF.

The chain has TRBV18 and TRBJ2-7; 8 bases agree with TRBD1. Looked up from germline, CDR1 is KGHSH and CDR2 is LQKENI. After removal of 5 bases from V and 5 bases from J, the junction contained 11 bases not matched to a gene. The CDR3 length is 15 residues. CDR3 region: CASSSDRGLIHEQYF. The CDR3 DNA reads TGTGCCAGCTCATCAGACAGGGGACTCATCCACGAGCAGTACTTC.

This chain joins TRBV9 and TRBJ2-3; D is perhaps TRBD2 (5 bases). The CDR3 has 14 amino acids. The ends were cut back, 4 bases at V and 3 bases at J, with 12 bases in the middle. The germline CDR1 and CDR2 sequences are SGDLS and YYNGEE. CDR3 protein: CASSLAGRTDTQYF. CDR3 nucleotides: TGTGCCAGCAGCCTAGCAGGAAGAACAGATACGCAGTATTTT. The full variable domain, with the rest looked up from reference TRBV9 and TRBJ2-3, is DSGVTQTPKHLITATGQRVTLRCSPRSGDLSVYWYQQSLDQGLQFLIQYYNGEERAKGNILERFSAQQFPDLHSELNLSSLELGDSALYFCASSLAGRTDTQYFGPGTRLTVL.

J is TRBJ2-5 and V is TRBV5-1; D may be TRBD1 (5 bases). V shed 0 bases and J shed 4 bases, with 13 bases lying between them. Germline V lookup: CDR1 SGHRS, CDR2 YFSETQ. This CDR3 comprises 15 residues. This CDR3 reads CASSLATVRGETQYF. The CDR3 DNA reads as TGCGCCAGCAGCTTGGCCACGGTTAGGGGAGAGACCCAGTACTTC.

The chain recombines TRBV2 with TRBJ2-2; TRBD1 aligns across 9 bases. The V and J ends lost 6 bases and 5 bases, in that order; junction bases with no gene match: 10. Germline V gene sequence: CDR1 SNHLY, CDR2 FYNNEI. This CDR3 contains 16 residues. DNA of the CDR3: TGTGCCAGCAGGGAAAGACAGGGGGGGGCGACCGGGGAGCTGTTTTTT. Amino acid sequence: CASRERQGGATGELFF.

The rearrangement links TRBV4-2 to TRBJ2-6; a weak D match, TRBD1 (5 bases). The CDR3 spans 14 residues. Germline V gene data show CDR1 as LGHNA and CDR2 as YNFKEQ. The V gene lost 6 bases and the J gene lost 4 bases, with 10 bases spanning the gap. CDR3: CASSSGFGANVLTF. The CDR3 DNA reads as TGTGCCAGCAGTTCAGGGTTCGGGGCCAACGTCCTGACTTTC.

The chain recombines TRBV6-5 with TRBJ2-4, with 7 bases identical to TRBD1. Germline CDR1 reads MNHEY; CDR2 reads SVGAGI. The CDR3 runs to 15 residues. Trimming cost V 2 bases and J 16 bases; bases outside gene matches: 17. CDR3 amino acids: CASSYGGEGGEPRYF. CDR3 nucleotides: TGTGCCAGCAGTTACGGGGGAGAAGGGGGCGAACCGAGATACTTC.

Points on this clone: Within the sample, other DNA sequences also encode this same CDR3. CDR3 protein: CASSLTTNTGELFF. CDR3 sequence (DNA): TGCGCCAGCAGCTTAACAACGAACACCGGGGAGCTGTTTTTT. The rearrangement links TRBV5-1 to TRBJ2-2; D is ambiguous. Between the trimmed V and J ends, which lost 2 bases and 0 bases, there was a span of 5 bases. The V gene's germline CDR1 is SGHRS and CDR2 YFSETQ. CDR3 length equals 14 residues.

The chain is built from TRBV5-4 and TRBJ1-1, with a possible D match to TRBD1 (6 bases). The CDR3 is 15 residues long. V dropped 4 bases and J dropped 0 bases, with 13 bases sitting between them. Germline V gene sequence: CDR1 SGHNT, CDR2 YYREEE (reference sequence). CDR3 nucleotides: TGTGCCAGCAGCCTATCACAGGGCGTGAACACTGAAGCTTTCTTT. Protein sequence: CASSLSQGVNTEAFF.

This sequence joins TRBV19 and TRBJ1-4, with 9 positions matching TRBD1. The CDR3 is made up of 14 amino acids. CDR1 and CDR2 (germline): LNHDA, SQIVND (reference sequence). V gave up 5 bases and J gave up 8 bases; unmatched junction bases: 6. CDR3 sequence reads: CASSARTGDEKLFF. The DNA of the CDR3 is TGTGCCAGTAGTGCTCGGACAGGGGACGAAAAACTGTTTTTT.

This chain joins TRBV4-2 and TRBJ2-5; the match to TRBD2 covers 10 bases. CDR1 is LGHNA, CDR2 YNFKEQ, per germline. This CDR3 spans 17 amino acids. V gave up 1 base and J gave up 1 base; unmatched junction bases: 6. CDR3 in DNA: TGTGCCAGCAGCCAAGCTGATACTAGCGGGGCCCAAGAGACCCAGTACTTC. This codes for CASSQADTSGAQETQYF.

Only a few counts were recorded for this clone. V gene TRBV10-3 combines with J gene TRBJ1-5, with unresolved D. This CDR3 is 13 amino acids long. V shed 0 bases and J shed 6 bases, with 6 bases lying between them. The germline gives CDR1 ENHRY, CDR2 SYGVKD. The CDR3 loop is CAISESSRQPQHF. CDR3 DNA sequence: TGTGCCATCAGTGAGTCCTCCCGTCAGCCCCAGCATTTT.

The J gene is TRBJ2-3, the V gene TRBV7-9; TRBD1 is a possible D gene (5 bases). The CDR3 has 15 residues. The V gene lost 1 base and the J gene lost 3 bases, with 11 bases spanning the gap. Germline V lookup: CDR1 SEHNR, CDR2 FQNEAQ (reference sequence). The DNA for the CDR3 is TGTGCCAGCAGCTTAGTTACAGGTTTGACAGATACGCAGTATTTT. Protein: CASSLVTGLTDTQYF. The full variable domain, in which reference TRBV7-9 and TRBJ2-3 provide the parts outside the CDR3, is DTGVSQNPRHKITKRGQNVTFRCDPISEHNRLYWYRQTLGQGPEFLTYFQNEAQLEKSRLLSDRFSAERPKGSFSTLEIQRTEQGDSAMYLCASSLVTGLTDTQYFGPGTRLTVL.